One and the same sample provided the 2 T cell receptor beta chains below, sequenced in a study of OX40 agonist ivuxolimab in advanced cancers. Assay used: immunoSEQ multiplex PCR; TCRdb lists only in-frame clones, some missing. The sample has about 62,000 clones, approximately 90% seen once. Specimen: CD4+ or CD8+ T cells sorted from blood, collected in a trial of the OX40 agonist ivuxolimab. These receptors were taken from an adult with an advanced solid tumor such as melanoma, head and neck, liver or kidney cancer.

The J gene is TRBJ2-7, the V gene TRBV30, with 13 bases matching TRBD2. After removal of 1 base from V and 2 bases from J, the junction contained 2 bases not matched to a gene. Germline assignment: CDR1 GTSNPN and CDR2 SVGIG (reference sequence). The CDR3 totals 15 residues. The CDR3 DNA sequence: TGTGCCTGGAGTGCTACTAGCGGGGGGGCCTACGAGCAGTACTTC. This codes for CAWSATSGGAYEQYF.

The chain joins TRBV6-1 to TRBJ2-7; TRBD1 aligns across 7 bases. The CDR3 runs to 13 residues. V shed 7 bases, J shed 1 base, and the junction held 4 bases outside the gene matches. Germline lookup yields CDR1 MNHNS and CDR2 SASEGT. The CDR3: CASNPGQSYEQYF. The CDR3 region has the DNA TGTGCCAGCAACCCGGGACAGTCCTACGAGCAGTACTTC.